Listed below are T cell receptor beta chains from one sample, sequenced in a study of T-cell reconstitution after alpha-beta-depleted transplantation in children. TCRdb recomputed calls from the PCR reads with MiXCR, one row per CDR3 protein. The sample gives under 450,000 distinct CDR3 sequences, roughly 16% of which show up once; 25% to 30% is in the top ten. Sample: PBMCs, mostly from graft donor cells, taken 360 days after TCRalphabeta/CD19-depleted stem cell transplant. The receptors come from a boy in the first two years of life who had a stem cell transplant for Wiskott-Aldrich syndrome, so the T cells may come from the graft donor. Each CDR3 is given with its conserved first and last residue. Fields, in order: clone size, J gene, V gene, D gene, CDR3 protein, CDR3 DNA. D genes are given only for firm matches. Expanded clones are given a class, and other clones once, few, many or no size at all.

size: -; J: TRBJ2-5; V: TRBV7-2; D: -; CDR3: CASRPQMYQETQYF; DNA: TGTGCCAGCAGACCACAGATGTACCAAGAGACCCAGTACTTC
size: -; J: TRBJ2-4; V: TRBV18; D: -; CDR3: CASSPKGLAKNIQYF; DNA: TGTGCCAGCTCACCAAAGGGTTTGGCCAAAAACATTCAGTACTTC
size: few; J: TRBJ2-5; V: TRBV12-3/TRBV12-4; D: -; CDR3: CASTDSQETQYF; DNA: TGTGCCAGCACTGACAGCCAAGAGACCCAGTACTTC
size: few; J: TRBJ2-7; V: TRBV7-2; D: TRBD1; CDR3: CASRAPGQNYEQYF; DNA: TGTGCCAGCAGAGCACCGGGACAGAACTACGAGCAGTACTTC
size: few; J: TRBJ1-1; V: TRBV20-1; D: -; CDR3: CSANTGRASEAFF; DNA: TGCAGTGCTAACACTGGCAGGGCATCTGAAGCTTTCTTT
size: few; J: TRBJ2-7; V: TRBV6-6; D: -; CDR3: CASSYGRDLTPYF; DNA: TGTGCCAGCAGTTACGGCCGGGACCTAACACCGTACTTC
size: -; J: TRBJ2-5; V: TRBV15; D: -; CDR3: CATSRARGEETQYF; DNA: TGTGCCACCAGCAGAGCCCGAGGGGAAGAGACCCAGTACTTC
size: few; J: TRBJ2-3; V: TRBV7-8; D: -; CDR3: CASSRGGADTQYF; DNA: TGTGCCAGCAGTCGAGGGGGTGCAGATACGCAGTATTTT
size: -; J: TRBJ2-7; V: TRBV2; D: -; CDR3: CASEEGPYEQYF; DNA: TGTGCCAGCGAGGAGGGTCCCTACGAGCAGTACTTC
size: few; J: TRBJ2-2; V: TRBV7-9; D: -; CDR3: CASSHPGELFF; DNA: TGTGCCAGCAGCCACCCCGGGGAGCTGTTTTTT
size: few; J: TRBJ2-7; V: TRBV28; D: -; CDR3: CASSYRGLGDITYEQYF; DNA: TGTGCCAGCAGTTACCGGGGGCTAGGTGACATCACCTACGAGCAGTACTTC
size: -; J: TRBJ2-1; V: TRBV5-1; D: TRBD2; CDR3: CTSSLSATSGMLDNEQFF; DNA: TGCACCAGCAGCTTGTCCGCGACTAGCGGGATGCTCGACAATGAGCAGTTCTTC
size: few; J: TRBJ2-5; V: TRBV10-3; D: -; CDR3: CAISEEGVSETQYF; DNA: TGTGCCATCAGTGAGGAGGGTGTGTCGGAGACCCAGTACTTC
size: -; J: TRBJ2-7; V: TRBV27; D: -; CDR3: CASSSHPVGSSYEQYF; DNA: TGTGCCAGCAGTTCCCATCCAGTGGGGTCGTCCTACGAGCAGTACTTC
size: few; J: TRBJ2-7; V: TRBV7-9; D: -; CDR3: CASSSQVSYEQYF; DNA: TGTGCCAGCAGCTCCCAAGTCTCCTACGAGCAGTACTTC
size: -; J: TRBJ2-2; V: TRBV2; D: TRBD2; CDR3: CASSDDWGTSGANTGELFF; DNA: TGTGCCAGCAGTGATGATTGGGGGACTAGCGGGGCCAACACCGGGGAGCTGTTTTTT
size: few; J: TRBJ2-7; V: TRBV24-1; D: TRBD1; CDR3: CATSDSATGGYEQYF; DNA: TGTGCCACCAGTGATTCGGCGACAGGGGGGTACGAGCAGTACTTC
size: few; J: TRBJ2-7; V: TRBV5-1; D: -; CDR3: CASSLGFGGSYEQYF; DNA: TGCGCCAGCAGCTTGGGTTTCGGGGGATCCTACGAGCAGTACTTC
size: few; J: TRBJ2-5; V: TRBV4-3; D: TRBD2; CDR3: CASSQDSVGLGETQYF; DNA: TGCGCCAGCAGCCAAGATTCGGTGGGACTAGGGGAGACCCAGTACTTC
size: -; J: TRBJ2-5; V: TRBV28; D: TRBD1; CDR3: CASRLRGLQETQYF; DNA: TGTGCCAGCAGGCTGAGGGGGCTCCAAGAGACCCAGTACTTC
size: -; J: TRBJ2-5; V: TRBV20-1; D: -; CDR3: CSARGTGRETQYF; DNA: TGCAGTGCTAGAGGTACAGGGCGGGAGACCCAGTACTTC
size: -; J: TRBJ2-4; V: TRBV20-1; D: TRBD2; CDR3: CSASLLLATAKNIQYF; DNA: TGCAGTGCGAGCCTTCTACTAGCGACAGCCAAAAACATTCAGTACTTC
size: -; J: TRBJ1-1; V: TRBV7-2; D: -; CDR3: CASKAGMNTEAFF; DNA: TGTGCCAGCAAAGCGGGGATGAACACTGAAGCTTTCTTT
size: -; J: TRBJ1-1; V: TRBV2; D: -; CDR3: CASKKGTDTEAFF; DNA: TGTGCCAGCAAAAAGGGGACCGACACTGAAGCTTTCTTT
size: few; J: TRBJ2-6; V: TRBV12-3/TRBV12-4; D: -; CDR3: CASSFDSGANVLTF; DNA: TGTGCCAGCAGTTTCGACTCTGGGGCCAACGTCCTGACTTTC
size: few; J: TRBJ2-5; V: TRBV9; D: TRBD2; CDR3: CASSVGTSGRGTETQYF; DNA: TGTGCCAGCAGCGTAGGGACTAGCGGAAGGGGAACGGAGACCCAGTACTTC
size: few; J: TRBJ2-2; V: TRBV10-3; D: -; CDR3: CAIHGGNTGELFF; DNA: TGTGCCATCCATGGCGGGAACACCGGGGAGCTGTTTTTT